These 26 T cell receptor beta chains were sequenced from one sample in a study of identical twins (dated by TCRdb to 2015 to 2016). The library was prepared using 5' RACE. TCRdb lists the instrument as Illumina HiSeq 2000. In TCRdb, the public reads were trimmed at Q25 with fastp and aligned with MiXCR, with productive beta chains retained. Under each unique CDR3 protein, matching rows form one entry showing the most common genes and DNA. This sample lists approximately 680,000 distinct CDR3 sequences; roughly 7.1% were detected once. Clones ranked in the top ten supply 1.6% of the sample. These sequences were also reported in another study, on yellow fever vaccine responses in identical twins.

The material sequenced was PBMCs. The receptors were sampled from a woman aged 18-30 years in good health.

This clonotype was picked up a small number of times. The CDR3 reads CASSHIGPGELFF. CDR3 sequence (DNA): TGTGCCAGCAGCCACATAGGCCCCGGGGAGCTGTTTTTT. The V and J genes are TRBV25-1 and TRBJ2-2; D gene uncertain. Trimming took 6 bases from V and 6 from J, leaving 11 bases between them. Germline V gene sequence: CDR1 MGHDK, CDR2 SYGVNS. CDR3 size: 13 residues.

In its sample, this clonotype was seen a few times. V and J are TRBV20-1 and TRBJ2-1; D is perhaps TRBD2 (6 bases). Germline V gene lookup returns CDR1 DFQATT and CDR2 SNEGSKA (reference sequence). V was clipped by 1 base and J by 3 bases, with 13 bases between them. This CDR3 region has 15 residues. The chain's CDR3 is CSARGGVGFYNEQFF. CDR3 DNA: TGCAGTGCTAGAGGGGGGGTGGGGTTCTACAATGAGCAGTTCTTC.

This clonotype has ten or more counts. The chain has TRBV4-1 and TRBJ2-3, with TRBD2 matching 10 bases. Per the germline V gene, CDR1 is MGHRA and CDR2 is YSYEKL. The CDR3 sequence is 19 residues long. The V gene end was trimmed by 0 bases and the J gene end by 4 bases; junction bases not matched to a gene: 13. Here the CDR3 reads CASSQDRSSGRYAPDTQYF. In nucleotides, the CDR3 is TGCGCCAGCAGCCAAGATCGGTCTAGCGGGAGATATGCCCCAGATACGCAGTATTTT.

This clonotype has a count of ten or more. The CDR3 loop reads CASSLGDWKNTEAFF. CDR3 sequence (DNA): TGTGCCAGCAGCTTGGGTGATTGGAAGAACACTGAAGCTTTCTTT. The J gene is TRBJ1-1, the V gene TRBV5-6; D uncertain. The length of the CDR3 is 15 residues. Germline loops: CDR1 SGHDT, CDR2 YYEEEE. V was cut by 0 bases and J by 1 base, with 10 bases left in between.

This clonotype came up many times. V gene TRBV5-1 combines with J gene TRBJ2-7; D is perhaps TRBD2 (5 bases). The V end lost 5 bases, the J end lost 5 bases, and 17 bases lay between the germline ends. Germline V CDR1 and CDR2: SGHRS, YFSETQ. This CDR3 is 14 amino acids long. The CDR3 here is CASSASSSTHEQYF. Written as DNA, the CDR3 is TGCGCCAGCAGTGCGAGCTCTAGCACCCACGAGCAGTACTTC.

This clonotype appeared a few times. The genes are TRBV27 and TRBJ1-2; maybe TRBD1 (5 bases). The germline V gene encodes CDR1 MNHEY and CDR2 SMNVEV (reference sequence). The V end lost 4 bases, the J end lost 4 bases, and 10 bases lay between the germline ends. The CDR3 runs 13 residues. CDR3 nucleotide sequence: TGTGCCAGCAGTTCGGCCGGGGGCTATGGCTACACCTTC. This gives the protein CASSSAGGYGYTF.

This chain joins TRBV4-1 and TRBJ1-1; TRBD1 agrees at 7 bases. V lost 5 bases, J lost 0 bases, and 6 bases stayed unmatched. The CDR3 has 15 residues. Germline V CDR1 and CDR2: MGHRA, YSYEKL. The CDR3: CASSRQGQVNTEAFF. CDR3 bases: TGCGCCAGCAGCAGACAAGGACAGGTGAACACTGAAGCTTTCTTT.

This chain connects TRBV12-3 or TRBV12-4 to TRBJ1-5; TRBD1 aligns across 8 bases. CDR3 length: 16 amino acids. V lost 6 bases and J lost 2; bases outside the gene matches: 9. CDR3 protein: CASSLDRGRRNQPQHF. CDR3 DNA sequence: TGTGCCAGCAGCCTCGACAGGGGAAGGCGCAATCAGCCCCAGCATTTT.

The chain links TRBV29-1 to TRBJ1-2; 7 bases are shared with TRBD1. Germline V CDR1 and CDR2: SQVTM, ANQGSEA. V lost 4 bases to trimming and J lost 6 bases; unmatched junction nucleotides: 2. The CDR3 loop spans 11 amino acids. The CDR3: CSVGQGDGYTF. CDR3 DNA sequence: TGCAGCGTTGGTCAGGGGGATGGCTACACCTTC.

V is TRBV4-1 and J is TRBJ2-1, with D possibly being TRBD2 (5 bases). The V and J ends lost 4 bases and 12 bases respectively, with 16 bases between them. The CDR3 length is 13 residues. Per the germline V gene, CDR1 is MGHRA and CDR2 is YSYEKL. CDR3 bases: TGCGCCAGCAGCCCCCTGGGCGGGTATCGGCAGTTCTTC. The encoded protein is CASSPLGGYRQFF.

In this sample, this clonotype turned up many times. The chain is built from TRBV7-9 and TRBJ2-3, with a possible D match to TRBD1 (6 bases). CDR1 and CDR2 from the germline V gene are SEHNR and FQNEAQ (reference sequence). Trimming took off 2 bases at V and 3 bases at J, with 18 bases between the two ends. The length of the CDR3 is 17 residues. The CDR3 bases are TGTGCCAGCAGCTTACCCTCGTCGACAGGCGATACAGATACGCAGTATTTT. Amino acids: CASSLPSSTGDTDTQYF.

This chain links TRBV5-5 with TRBJ2-7; tentative D call: TRBD2 (5 bases). The CDR3 consists of 15 residues. V was cut by 0 bases and J by 0 bases, with 10 bases left in between. Germline V gives CDR1 SGHKS, CDR2 YYEKEE (reference sequence). This CDR3 reads CASSLERLSSYEQYF. Here the CDR3 DNA reads TGTGCCAGCAGCTTGGAGCGGCTGAGCTCCTACGAGCAGTACTTC.

The CDR3 is CASSRWGANEQYF. The CDR3 nucleotides are TGCGCCAGCAGCCGGTGGGGGGCCAATGAGCAGTACTTC. The chain has TRBV4-1 and TRBJ2-1; the D call may be TRBD1 or TRBD2 (6 bases each). The J call may be incorrect, as the DNA end agrees better with TRBJ2-7. Germline CDR1 and CDR2: MGHRA and YSYEKL. The CDR3 runs to 13 residues.

This clonotype was detected only a few times. This sequence joins TRBV28 and TRBJ2-1; 9 nucleotides line up with TRBD2. After removal of 6 bases from V and 6 bases from J, the junction contained 3 bases not matched to a gene. The CDR3 sequence is 13 residues long. Germline V gene sequence: CDR1 MDHEN, CDR2 SYDVKM. The CDR3 here is CASRVAGANEQFF. The DNA for the CDR3 is TGTGCCAGCAGGGTAGCGGGAGCCAATGAGCAGTTCTTC.

This clonotype showed up many times. This sequence joins TRBV20-1 and TRBJ1-4, with D uncertain. V lost 2 bases and J lost 8, with 21 bases in between. This CDR3 is built from 16 residues. Germline V gene data show CDR1 as DFQATT and CDR2 as SNEGSKA (reference sequence). The CDR3 spells CSARSGSVGRREKLFF. CDR3 bases: TGCAGTGCTAGATCAGGATCAGTAGGGCGTCGGGAAAAACTGTTTTTT.

The V gene is TRBV11-2, the J gene TRBJ2-7; 13 positions match TRBD2. CDR1 SGHAT and CDR2 FQNNGV come from the germline V gene. V dropped 4 bases and J dropped 7; count of bases not matched to a gene: 10. The CDR3 is 16 amino acids. The CDR3 reads CASSSILLAGGPEQYF. As DNA, the CDR3 is TGTGCCAGCAGCTCCATCTTACTAGCGGGAGGGCCTGAGCAGTACTTC.

This clonotype occurred a few times. This chain uses TRBV14 with TRBJ2-1; 10 bases line up with TRBD1. Looked up from germline, CDR1 is SGHDN and CDR2 is FVKESK. V trimming: 4 bases; J trimming: 8 bases; junction bases outside the gene matches: 5. This CDR3 has 14 amino acids. DNA for the CDR3: TGTGCCAGCAGCCGGGACAGGGGTTTCTATGAGCAGTTCTTC. It specifies CASSRDRGFYEQFF.

At least ten counts were recorded for this clonotype. V gene TRBV10-3 combines with J gene TRBJ1-2; no firm D call. V was trimmed by 3 bases and J by 4 bases, leaving 9 bases between them. Germline V gene sequence: CDR1 ENHRY, CDR2 SYGVKD. CDR3 length: 13 amino acids. CDR3 region: CAISDSGSYGYTF. CDR3 nucleotide sequence: TGTGCCATCAGTGACTCTGGGTCCTATGGCTACACCTTC.

The V call is TRBV7-8, the J call TRBJ1-1; the match to TRBD1 covers 7 bases. Looked up from germline, CDR1 is SGHVS and CDR2 is FQNEAQ. V shed 10 bases and J 1 base; nucleotides not matched to a gene: 12. This CDR3 region has 15 residues. This CDR3 reads CATATYRGENTEAFF. The CDR3 DNA follows: TGTGCCACCGCCACCTACAGGGGAGAGAACACTGAAGCTTTCTTT.

This clonotype was seen only a few times. CDR3 sequence (DNA): TGTGCCAGCAGCCGGACAGGGGGATTGCGCACTGAAGCTTTCTTT. It specifies CASSRTGGLRTEAFF. This chain uses TRBV12-3 or TRBV12-4 with TRBJ1-1, with TRBD1 matching 10 bases. This CDR3 region has 15 residues. The V and J ends lost 6 bases and 4 bases, in that order; junction bases with no gene match: 8.

This clonotype was seen ten or more times. The chain couples TRBV12-3 or TRBV12-4 to TRBJ2-3; 7 bases are shared with TRBD1. The CDR3 is 14 amino acids. V lost 7 bases, J lost 4 bases, and 8 bases stayed unmatched. The CDR3 here is CASTQGTAPDTQYF. The CDR3 bases are TGTGCCAGCACTCAAGGGACAGCACCAGATACGCAGTATTTT.

This clonotype was found many times. This rearrangement joins TRBV12-3 or TRBV12-4 to TRBJ2-1, with TRBD2 matching 11 bases. The length of the CDR3 is 14 residues. Trimming at V came to 7 bases and at J to 11 bases, leaving 10 bases not matched to a gene. DNA for the CDR3: TGTGCCAGCATCCTCCGGACTAGCGGGCCTCAGCAGTTCTTC. This codes for CASILRTSGPQQFF.

This sequence joins TRBV5-1 and TRBJ1-1; D is uncertain. Trimming cost V 0 bases and J 0 bases, with 9 bases left between them. Per the germline V gene, CDR1 is SGHRS and CDR2 is YFSETQ. This CDR3 has 15 amino acids. The CDR3 here is CASSLVRLVNTEAFF. As DNA, the CDR3 is TGCGCCAGCAGCTTGGTCCGACTAGTGAACACTGAAGCTTTCTTT.

V gene TRBV3-1 combines with J gene TRBJ1-1; D call uncertain. The CDR3 length is 14 residues. V shed 0 bases and J shed 11 bases, with 16 bases lying between them. Germline CDR1 is LGHDT and CDR2 is YNNKEL (reference sequence). CDR3 DNA: TGTGCCAGCAGCCAAGAACCGGGAGGTCTGTTGGCTTTCTTT. As protein: CASSQEPGGLLAFF. Full variable domain (rest looked up from reference TRBV3-1 and TRBJ1-1): DTAVSQTPKYLVTQMGNDKSIKCEQNLGHDTMYWYKQDSKKFLKIMFSYNNKELIINETVPNRFSPKSPDKAHLNLHINSLELGDSAVYFCASSQEPGGLLAFFGQGTRLTVV.

The rearrangement joins TRBV5-5 to TRBJ1-1, with D perhaps TRBD1 (5 bases). V was pared by 6 bases and J by 7 bases, with 13 bases between. Germline V lookup: CDR1 SGHKS, CDR2 YYEKEE (reference sequence). There are 12 residues in the CDR3. The CDR3 loop reads CASNAGQVEAFF. The CDR3 bases are TGTGCCAGCAACGCGGGGCAGGTTGAAGCTTTCTTT.

The V call is TRBV7-7, the J call TRBJ2-5; possible D gene TRBD2, 5 bases. The CDR3 is made up of 14 amino acids. Germline lookup yields CDR1 SSHAT and CDR2 FNYEAQ (reference sequence). V lost 5 bases, J lost 5 bases, and 15 bases lay in between. CDR3 sequence reads: CASSPARPGETQYF. CDR3 DNA sequence: TGTGCCAGCAGCCCCGCACGGCCGGGGGAGACCCAGTACTTC.